The 5 T cell receptor beta chains in this list originate from one sample, sequenced in a study of T-cell memory formation after mild COVID-19. TCRdb passed the 5' RACE reads through MiXCR, listing each CDR3 protein once. The sample has under 150,000 distinct CDR3 sequences, 22% seen once. The sample comprised PBMCs or a T cell subset sorted from them (not recorded which). The receptors stem from a man younger than 35 who had mild COVID-19 (a few samples of this study predate the infection). Cell type and time point are not known.

V and J are TRBV12-3 or TRBV12-4 and TRBJ1-1; the D gene is possibly TRBD1 (6 bases). The V end lost 3 bases, the J end lost 0 bases, and 11 bases lay between the germline ends. CDR3 length: 15 residues. The DNA for the CDR3 is TGTGCCAGCAGTTTGGGGGGGCAGTTGAACACTGAAGCTTTCTTT. This sequence encodes CASSLGGQLNTEAFF.

This clonotype was observed a handful of times. The chain recombines TRBV27 with TRBJ2-1; 11 nucleotides match TRBD2. The CDR3 has 14 residues. CDR1 and CDR2 (germline): MNHEY, SMNVEV (reference sequence). V was pared by 4 bases and J by 5 bases, with 1 base of the junction left unmatched. CDR3 coding DNA: TGTGCCAGCAGTTCACTAGCGGGGGACAATGAGCAGTTCTTC. The encoded protein is CASSSLAGDNEQFF.

This clonotype was found a few times. V usage is TRBV7-9 and J usage is TRBJ1-4; 7 bases line up with TRBD1. J gave up 4 bases and V 5 bases, and 10 bases lay outside the gene matches. The CDR3 covers 16 residues. The germline V gene encodes CDR1 SEHNR and CDR2 FQNEAQ (reference sequence). The CDR3 DNA reads as TGTGCCAGCAGCACACCATACAGGGGACTTAATGAAAAACTGTTTTTT. Protein product: CASSTPYRGLNEKLFF.

V and J are TRBV29-1 and TRBJ2-7; D perhaps matches TRBD1 (6 bases). This CDR3 comprises 13 residues. Per the germline V gene, CDR1 is SQVTM and CDR2 is ANQGSEA. Trimming shortened V by 4 bases and J by 2 bases, and 12 bases separated the two germline ends. The chain's CDR3 is CSVVGAMPYEQYF. The CDR3 DNA sequence: TGCAGCGTTGTGGGGGCTATGCCCTACGAGCAGTACTTC.

This clonotype was seen a few times. The chain employs TRBV7-9 and TRBJ1-5; D is uncertain. CDR3 length equals 14 residues. Trimming stripped 1 base from V and 3 bases from J, with 7 bases between. The germline CDR1 and CDR2 sequences are SEHNR and FQNEAQ (reference sequence). CDR3 protein: CASSLGGHNQPQHF. The CDR3 coding sequence is TGTGCCAGCAGCTTAGGAGGGCACAATCAGCCCCAGCATTTT. The full variable domain, completed using reference TRBV7-9 and TRBJ1-5, is DTGVSQNPRHKITKRGQNVTFRCDPISEHNRLYWYRQTLGQGPEFLTYFQNEAQLEKSRLLSDRFSAERPKGSFSTLEIQRTEQGDSAMYLCASSLGGHNQPQHFGDGTRLSIL.